This TCR beta chain was captured by sequencing in a study of response to subunit inactivated influenza vaccine. TCRdb redid the calling of the RT-PCR reads with MiXCR, one entry per CDR3 protein. There are around 580,000 distinct CDR3 sequences in the sample; about 15% occur only once, and 8.5% to 14% lies in the top ten. The V and J ends lost 1 base and 9 bases respectively, with 12 bases between them. The CDR3 is 13 amino acids. CDR1 and CDR2 from the germline V gene are SEHNR and FQNEAQ (reference sequence). This clonotype was observed a handful of times. This clonotype was obtained from a man aged 45 to 65 who received an inactivated influenza vaccine. V usage is TRBV7-9 and J usage is TRBJ1-2; no clear D gene. The sample here was PBMCs from blood, taken 11 to 12 days after vaccination. CDR3 in DNA: TGTGCCAGCAGCTTAGAGCTTATGGGCAGCTACACCTTC. This gives the protein CASSLELMGSYTF.